Following are 2 T cell receptor beta chains from one sample sequenced in a study of blood T cell repertoires in COVID-19. The method was immunoSEQ multiplex PCR; TCRdb's version includes in-frame clones alone and lacks a portion of them. Here the sample spans under 250,000 clones, about 80% being singletons. The sample was peripheral blood. The receptors derive from a man older than 75 with acute or convalescent COVID-19.

The genes are TRBV2 and TRBJ2-7, with TRBD1 identical over 12 bases. J was trimmed by 5 bases and V by 6 bases; bases with no gene match: 5. CDR3 length equals 14 residues. CDR1 is SNHLY, CDR2 FYNNEI, per germline. CDR3 nucleotides: TGTGCCAGCAGGCCGGGACAGGGGGCCCACGAGCAGTACTTC. Amino acid sequence: CASRPGQGAHEQYF.

This chain joins TRBV6-5 and TRBJ1-4, with D uncertain. CDR3 length: 13 amino acids. V was shortened by 7 bases and J by 2 bases, with 8 bases between the two germline ends. Germline V gene data show CDR1 as MNHEY and CDR2 as SVGAGI. In nucleotides, the CDR3 is TGTGCCAGCACTAGGAATACTAATGAAAAACTGTTTTTT. It codes for CASTRNTNEKLFF.